The 22 T cell receptor beta chains presented below share a single source sample, sequenced in a study of naive and memory T cell subsets. The SP2 primer and nested alpha and beta constant region primers amplified ligated cDNA in four rounds. TCRdb re-analysed the 5' RACE reads in MiXCR, keeping a single row per CDR3 protein. Among tens of thousands of distinct CDR3 sequences listed, roughly 7% were seen once. A UMI-containing oligonucleotide was joined by 3' ligation to the TCR cDNA template. These receptors all come from a male donor in good health.

The chain employs TRBV6-1 and TRBJ1-1; TRBD1 matches at 8 bases. CDR1 MNHNS and CDR2 SASEGT come from the germline V gene. J lost 8 bases, V lost 0 bases, and 11 bases had no gene match. This CDR3 region has 16 residues. The CDR3 here is CASSEARVTGVREAFF. The DNA of the CDR3 is TGTGCCAGCAGTGAAGCGCGCGTGACAGGGGTAAGGGAAGCTTTCTTT.

A few counts support this clonotype. This chain connects TRBV6-2 or TRBV6-3 to TRBJ2-5, with a tentative D call TRBD2 (5 bases). Trimming cost V 8 bases and J 8 bases, with 6 bases left between them. Germline CDR1 MNHEY, CDR2 SVGEGT. The CDR3 runs 9 residues. The CDR3 DNA is TGTGCCAGCGGACTTACCCAGTACTTC. Translation gives CASGLTQYF.

This chain joins TRBV3-1 and TRBJ1-1; 7 bases line up with TRBD1. Germline CDR1 is LGHDT and CDR2 is YNNKEL (reference sequence). CDR3 length: 13 residues. The J segment lost 5 bases and the V segment lost 4 bases, leaving 4 bases of the junction unmatched. The CDR3 DNA follows: TGTGCCAGCAGCCTATCGACAGGGACTGAAGCTTTCTTT. Residues: CASSLSTGTEAFF. The full variable domain, completed using reference TRBV3-1 and TRBJ1-1, is DTAVSQTPKYLVTQMGNDKSIKCEQNLGHDTMYWYKQDSKKFLKIMFSYNNKELIINETVPNRFSPKSPDKAHLNLHINSLELGDSAVYFCASSLSTGTEAFFGQGTRLTVV.

This clonotype turned up a few times. CDR3 in amino acids: CSVRSDGGSSYNEQFF. In DNA, the CDR3 is TGCAGCGTCCGCTCGGACGGGGGCAGCTCCTACAATGAGCAGTTCTTC. The chain has TRBV29-1 and TRBJ2-1; D is perhaps TRBD1 or TRBD2 (6 bases each). V was cut by 6 bases and J by 0 bases, with 18 bases left in between. Germline lookup yields CDR1 SQVTM and CDR2 ANQGSEA. The CDR3 extends over 16 amino acids.

As to this clonotype: One end of the junction varies from germline; a read error may be responsible. The V gene is TRBV20-1, the J gene TRBJ2-5, with 12 bases lining up with TRBD2. The CDR3 spans 17 residues. The V gene's germline CDR1 is DFQATT and CDR2 SNEGSKA (reference sequence). The CDR3 loop is CSARGGLAGPKREAQYF. The CDR3, as DNA: TGCAGTGCTAGAGGAGGACTAGCGGGGCCGAAGAGAGAGGCCCAGTACTTC.

This clonotype was seen only a few times. This rearrangement joins TRBV4-1 to TRBJ2-1, with D possibly TRBD1 on 7 matching bases. Germline V gene lookup returns CDR1 MGHRA and CDR2 YSYEKL. This CDR3 comprises 15 residues. V dropped 0 bases and J dropped 6 bases, with 12 bases sitting between them. The CDR3: CASSQDPGGLNEQFF. In DNA, the CDR3 is TGCGCCAGCAGCCAAGACCCAGGGGGGCTCAATGAGCAGTTCTTC.

The rearrangement uses TRBV5-1 and TRBJ1-1; tentatively, D is TRBD1 (5 bases). The CDR3 is 15 amino acids. Germline CDR1 is SGHRS and CDR2 is YFSETQ. V dropped 5 bases and J dropped 1 base, with 15 bases sitting between them. CDR3 loop: CASRRTGATNTEAFF. CDR3 DNA sequence: TGCGCCAGCAGGAGAACAGGAGCAACGAACACTGAAGCTTTCTTT. Together with reference TRBV5-1 and TRBJ1-1, the CDR3 gives the full variable domain: KAGVTQTPRYLIKTRGQQVTLSCSPISGHRSVSWYQQTPGQGLQFLFEYFSETQRNKGNFPGRFSGRQFSNSRSEMNVSTLELGDSALYLCASRRTGATNTEAFFGQGTRLTVV.

The CDR3 DNA is TGTGCCAGCTCCTTTTGGGATGAGCAGTTCTTC. This gives the protein CASSFWDEQFF. The genes are TRBV7-9 and TRBJ2-1; no clear D. Germline values: CDR1 SEHNR, CDR2 FQNEAQ (reference sequence). V gave up 8 bases and J gave up 8 bases, with 10 bases separating them. This CDR3 contains 11 residues.

This clonotype was found many times. The rearrangement uses TRBV6-6 and TRBJ2-7; weak D call: TRBD1 (6 bases). This CDR3 comprises 15 residues. V lost 8 bases, J lost 2 bases, and 19 bases lay in between. From germline, CDR1 is MNHNY and CDR2 SVGAGI (reference sequence). This CDR3 is CASGLSGTPTYEQYF. In nucleotides, the CDR3 is TGTGCCAGCGGGTTATCCGGGACACCTACCTACGAGCAGTACTTC.

The CDR3 DNA reads as TGTGCCAGCAGTAATCGGAACTTCGGGACAGATACGCAGTATTTT. Protein product: CASSNRNFGTDTQYF. This chain uses TRBV7-9 with TRBJ2-3; D remains unclear. The CDR3 runs to 15 residues. CDR1 and CDR2 from the germline V gene are SEHNR and FQNEAQ (reference sequence). V was pared by 6 bases and J by 3 bases, with 16 bases between.

This clonotype was counted at least ten times. V gene TRBV5-1 combines with J gene TRBJ2-3; 11 nucleotides match TRBD2. V dropped 4 bases and J dropped 4; count of bases not matched to a gene: 5. This CDR3 comprises 15 residues. Looked up from germline, CDR1 is SGHRS and CDR2 is YFSETQ. The CDR3 reads CASSTTSGNADTQYF. Here the CDR3 DNA reads TGCGCCAGCAGCACGACTAGCGGGAACGCAGATACGCAGTATTTT.

This clonotype was seen a handful of times. The V call is TRBV5-1, the J call TRBJ2-1, with a weak D call TRBD2 (5 bases). Germline values: CDR1 SGHRS, CDR2 YFSETQ. There are 15 residues in the CDR3. V gave up 4 bases and J gave up 0 bases, with 11 bases separating them. The CDR3 region has the DNA TGCGCCAGCAGCCCCGGACTCCTCTCCTACAATGAGCAGTTCTTC. Its protein is CASSPGLLSYNEQFF.

This clonotype was counted a few times. V gene TRBV20-1 combines with J gene TRBJ2-7; 8 bases line up with TRBD1. V lost 6 bases, J lost 2 bases, and 6 bases stayed unmatched. The CDR3 has 13 amino acids. Germline V CDR1 and CDR2: DFQATT, SNEGSKA (reference sequence). The CDR3 protein is CSAPRTGTYEQYF. DNA of the CDR3: TGCAGTGCCCCCCGGACAGGGACCTACGAGCAGTACTTC.

Concerning this clonotype itself: Since a much larger clone is just one base distant, this may be a read error. The chain employs TRBV5-1 and TRBJ1-4, with 9 bases matching TRBD1. Germline CDR1 and CDR2: SGHRS and YFSETQ. The length of the CDR3 is 14 residues. The CDR3 bases are TGCGCCAGCAGAAGTGGACAGGGGACTGAAAATCTGTTTTTT. It specifies CASRSGQGTENLFF.

This clonotype was detected ten times or more. The rearrangement links TRBV29-1 to TRBJ2-5; no definite D call. The CDR3 runs to 12 residues. V was pared by 6 bases and J by 3 bases, with 11 bases between. Germline V gene data show CDR1 as SQVTM and CDR2 as ANQGSEA. CDR3 region: CSVRTAKETQYF. In nucleotides, the CDR3 is TGCAGCGTCCGGACGGCAAAAGAGACCCAGTACTTC.

This clonotype was observed at least ten times. This chain joins TRBV20-1 and TRBJ2-4; 8 nucleotides match TRBD2. CDR1 is DFQATT and CDR2 is SNEGSKA in the germline V gene (reference sequence). CDR3 length equals 14 residues. V lost 7 bases and J lost 5; bases outside the gene matches: 10. The CDR3 nucleotides read TGCAGTGGTGGCCGGGAGGGCCGCGAAAACATTCAGTACTTC. It encodes CSGGREGRENIQYF.

This clonotype has only a few counts. V gene TRBV6-5 combines with J gene TRBJ1-4, with 8 bases lining up with TRBD1. Trimming cost V 7 bases and J 7 bases; bases outside gene matches: 5. This CDR3 spans 13 amino acids. Looked up from germline, CDR1 is MNHEY and CDR2 is SVGAGI. CDR3: CASKTGVLEKLFF. CDR3 coding DNA: TGTGCCAGCAAGACAGGGGTCCTTGAAAAACTGTTTTTT.

The rearrangement joins TRBV6-5 to TRBJ2-7; D is possibly TRBD1 (7 bases). Germline V gene sequence: CDR1 MNHEY, CDR2 SVGAGI. The CDR3 sequence is 15 residues long. Trimming left V 6 bases short and J 0 bases short, with 15 bases between. CDR3 coding DNA: TGTGCCAGCAGGCGGGACAGTCTAATCTCCTACGAGCAGTACTTC. Translation: CASRRDSLISYEQYF.

This clonotype was recorded many times. The chain combines TRBV5-1 with TRBJ1-2; possibly TRBD1 for D (5 bases). Germline assignment: CDR1 SGHRS and CDR2 YFSETQ. V was trimmed by 0 bases and J by 8 bases, leaving 17 bases between them. CDR3 size: 15 residues. CDR3 in DNA: TGCGCCAGCAGCTTGGGAGCAGGGCCGATGAAGGGCTACACCTTC. Its translation: CASSLGAGPMKGYTF. Using reference TRBV5-1 and TRBJ1-2 for the parts outside the CDR3, the full variable domain is KAGVTQTPRYLIKTRGQQVTLSCSPISGHRSVSWYQQTPGQGLQFLFEYFSETQRNKGNFPGRFSGRQFSNSRSEMNVSTLELGDSALYLCASSLGAGPMKGYTFGSGTRLTVV.

This clonotype was observed a few times. The rearrangement uses TRBV6-5 and TRBJ2-2; the match to TRBD2 covers 7 bases. Germline V gene data show CDR1 as MNHEY and CDR2 as SVGAGI. The CDR3 consists of 15 residues. J was trimmed by 7 bases and V by 2 bases; bases with no gene match: 7. The CDR3 DNA reads TGTGCCAGCAGTTACATGGCGGGGGTTAACGGGGAGCTGTTTTTT. Amino acids: CASSYMAGVNGELFF.

There are a few counts of this clonotype. This rearrangement joins TRBV11-1 to TRBJ2-1; 7 bases fit TRBD2. The V segment lost 1 base and the J segment 2 bases; nucleotides outside the gene matches: 2. The CDR3 contains 15 residues. CDR1 is SGHAT, CDR2 FQDESV, per germline (reference sequence). CDR3 in amino acids: CASSLGGSAYNEQFF. As DNA, the CDR3 is TGTGCCAGCAGCTTAGGCGGGAGCGCCTACAATGAGCAGTTCTTC.

This clonotype was seen repeatedly, ten times or more. The chain joins TRBV5-1 to TRBJ2-1, with 10 bases aligning to TRBD1. The trim removed 4 bases at V and 4 bases at J, leaving 11 bases unmatched. Germline lookup yields CDR1 SGHRS and CDR2 YFSETQ. CDR3 length: 17 residues. CDR3 in amino acids: CASSRQGDRGPYNEQFF. DNA for the CDR3: TGCGCCAGCAGCCGACAAGGGGACAGGGGACCGTACAATGAGCAGTTCTTC.